Following are 29 T cell receptor beta chains from one sample sequenced in a study of blood T cell repertoires in COVID-19. Data came from immunoSEQ multiplex PCR; TCRdb stores just in-frame clones and leaves some out. The sample records 250,000 or so clones, more than 75% being singletons. Sequencing used peripheral blood. These TCRs come from a woman between 40 and 50 years old who had recovered from COVID-19.

The chain recombines TRBV7-2 with TRBJ2-4, with D possibly TRBD2 on 5 matching bases. The CDR3 loop spans 15 amino acids. Trimming removed 5 bases from V and 3 bases from J, with 14 bases in between. Germline values: CDR1 SGHTA, CDR2 FQGNSA. The DNA for the CDR3 is TGTGCCAGCAGCCCTAGAGGGCGTGACAAAAACATTCAGTACTTC. Translation: CASSPRGRDKNIQYF.

V and J are TRBV6-2 or TRBV6-3 and TRBJ1-5; TRBD1 is a possible D gene (6 bases). From germline, CDR1 is MNHEY and CDR2 SVGEGT. Between the trimmed V and J ends, which lost 4 bases and 0 bases, there was a span of 16 bases. The CDR3 extends over 17 amino acids. CDR3 DNA sequence: TGTGCCAGCAGTTTCCGACAGGCCGGGTATAGCAATCAGCCCCAGCATTTT. The encoded protein is CASSFRQAGYSNQPQHF.

The V gene is TRBV4-1, the J gene TRBJ1-1; D unclear. The CDR3 sequence is 14 residues long. CDR1 MGHRA and CDR2 YSYEKL come from the germline V gene. V was shortened by 3 bases and J by 0 bases, with 8 bases between the two germline ends. Written as DNA, the CDR3 is TGCGCCAGCAGCCATGAAACGGTGAACACTGAAGCTTTCTTT. Translated: CASSHETVNTEAFF.

V usage is TRBV3-1 (or the pseudogene TRBV3-2) and J usage is TRBJ1-1, with TRBD1 as a possible D gene (5 bases). The germline gives CDR1 LGHDT, CDR2 YNNKEL (reference sequence). This CDR3 comprises 17 residues. The germline V and J ends were trimmed by 0 bases and 1 base, with 15 bases remaining between them. The CDR3 DNA follows: TGTGCCAGCAGCCAAGATCTTGGAGGGGTGAAGAACACTGAAGCTTTCTTT. Encoded protein: CASSQDLGGVKNTEAFF.

The chain employs TRBV28 and TRBJ1-2; TRBD1 matches 7 bases. Per the germline V gene, CDR1 is MDHEN and CDR2 is SYDVKM. The V and J ends lost 5 bases and 8 bases, in that order; junction bases with no gene match: 8. This CDR3 is built from 13 residues. CDR3 in amino acids: CASSETGTRGYTF. The CDR3, as DNA: TGTGCCAGCAGTGAGACAGGGACGCGGGGCTACACCTTC.

The chain combines TRBV5-1 with TRBJ2-3; TRBD1 aligns across 8 bases. The J segment lost 1 base and the V segment lost 4 bases, leaving 8 bases of the junction unmatched. The germline gives CDR1 SGHRS, CDR2 YFSETQ. The CDR3 is made up of 16 amino acids. The CDR3 sequence is CASSLLGQGGTDTQYF. The CDR3 nucleotides are TGCGCCAGCAGCCTCCTCGGACAGGGCGGCACAGATACGCAGTATTTT.

The V call is TRBV7-2, the J call TRBJ1-2; D might be TRBD1 (5 bases). The CDR3 covers 14 residues. Trimming removed 8 bases at V and 5 bases at J, with 18 bases between. Germline CDR1 is SGHTA and CDR2 is FQGNSA. Here the CDR3 DNA reads TGTGCCAGCGGATCAAGGGGCAGCTATTATGGCTACACCTTC. This translates into CASGSRGSYYGYTF.

The chain is built from TRBV18 and TRBJ2-2; tentative D call: TRBD2 (5 bases). V lost 6 bases, J lost 3 bases, and 14 bases lay in between. This CDR3 is built from 15 residues. CDR1 and CDR2 from the germline V gene are KGHSH and LQKENI. The CDR3 loop is CASSPAGGDTGELFF. As DNA, the CDR3 is TGTGCCAGCTCCCCGGCGGGTGGCGACACCGGGGAGCTGTTTTTT.

V and J are TRBV5-6 and TRBJ2-2; the match to TRBD2 covers 10 bases. The germline CDR1 and CDR2 sequences are SGHDT and YYEEEE. The CDR3 has 17 residues. V gave up 4 bases and J gave up 4 bases; unmatched junction bases: 10. The CDR3 sequence: CASSPTERGGGTGELFF. The DNA of the CDR3 is TGTGCCAGCAGCCCAACGGAGCGGGGGGGCGGCACCGGGGAGCTGTTTTTT.

V usage is TRBV5-1 and J usage is TRBJ2-5; D gene ambiguous. The CDR3 covers 13 residues. Germline V gene sequence: CDR1 SGHRS, CDR2 YFSETQ. The V and J ends lost 0 bases and 2 bases respectively, with 5 bases between them. CDR3 coding DNA: TGCGCCAGCAGCTTGGGGCCGCAAGAGACCCAGTACTTC. Encoded protein: CASSLGPQETQYF.

This CDR3 is CASSYSNRLQPQHF. CDR3 bases: TGTGCCAGCAGTTACTCGAATAGACTTCAACCCCAGCATTTT. This rearrangement joins TRBV6-2 or TRBV6-3 to TRBJ1-5, with D unresolved. Trimming took off 0 bases at V and 10 bases at J, with 13 bases between the two ends. CDR1 is MNHEY and CDR2 is SVGEGT in the germline V gene. The CDR3 sequence is 14 residues long.

This clone was counted a few times. The V call is TRBV10-1, the J call TRBJ2-7, with D perhaps matching TRBD1 (6 bases). This CDR3 comprises 15 residues. Germline CDR1 and CDR2: WNHNN and SYGVQD (reference sequence). Trimming left V 5 bases short and J 2 bases short, with 16 bases between. DNA of the CDR3: TGCGCCAGCAGTATTCAGGGGAATCCCCCCTACGAGCAGTACTTC. It translates to CASSIQGNPPYEQYF.

This chain's CDR3 is CASSLSPLAFHEQYF. CDR3 sequence (DNA): TGTGCCAGCAGCTTATCACCACTAGCGTTCCACGAGCAGTACTTC. The chain uses TRBV7-6 and TRBJ2-7, with TRBD2 identical over 7 bases. CDR1 and CDR2 (germline): SGHVS, FNYEAQ. With V trimmed by 2 bases and J by 5 bases, 9 bases remained unmatched. The CDR3 runs to 15 residues.

This chain uses TRBV5-4 with TRBJ1-5; D perhaps matches TRBD1 (6 bases). This CDR3 contains 16 residues. Germline CDR1 is SGHNT and CDR2 is YYREEE (reference sequence). The V and J ends lost 0 bases and 1 base respectively, with 11 bases between them. The DNA of the CDR3 is TGTGCCAGCAGCTTGGGGGGGGGCGCGAGCAATCAGCCCCAGCATTTT. Its translation: CASSLGGGASNQPQHF.

This rearrangement joins TRBV7-9 to TRBJ2-7; 12 bases match TRBD1. From germline, CDR1 is SEHNR and CDR2 FQNEAQ (reference sequence). There are 15 residues in the CDR3. Trimming at V came to 3 bases and at J to 5 bases, leaving 5 bases not matched to a gene. This CDR3 reads CASSLGTGGYHEQYF. CDR3 DNA: TGTGCCAGCAGCTTGGGGACAGGGGGCTACCACGAGCAGTACTTC.

This clone appeared once. The DNA of the CDR3 is TGTGCCAGCAGCCCGGTTCCGGGGGGACCGCAAGAGACCCAGTACTTC. Encoded protein: CASSPVPGGPQETQYF. V usage is TRBV7-9 and J usage is TRBJ2-5; 7 nucleotides agree with TRBD2. V shed 5 bases, J shed 2 bases, and the junction held 11 bases outside the gene matches. The V gene's germline CDR1 is SEHNR and CDR2 FQNEAQ (reference sequence). This CDR3 comprises 16 residues.

This sequence joins TRBV5-4 and TRBJ1-3, with D possibly being TRBD1 (6 bases). V was shortened by 4 bases and J by 0 bases, with 11 bases between the two germline ends. Germline V lookup: CDR1 SGHNT, CDR2 YYREEE (reference sequence). The CDR3 loop spans 15 amino acids. The DNA for the CDR3 is TGTGCCAGCAGCCAGGACAGCCGCTCTGGAAACACCATATATTTT. Protein sequence: CASSQDSRSGNTIYF.

Only one count was recorded for this clone. V usage is TRBV11-2 and J usage is TRBJ2-5; D is uncertain. CDR3 length: 14 residues. CDR1 is SGHAT and CDR2 is FQNNGV in the germline V gene. Trimming pared 3 bases from V and 5 bases from J, leaving 13 bases between. The CDR3 loop reads CASSFSMAVETQYF. The CDR3 DNA is TGTGCCAGCAGCTTTTCTATGGCGGTGGAGACCCAGTACTTC. The full variable domain, in which reference TRBV11-2 and TRBJ2-5 provide the parts outside the CDR3, is EAGVAQSPRYKIIEKRQSVAFWCNPISGHATLYWYQQILGQGPKLLIQFQNNGVVDDSQLPKDRFSAERLKGVDSTLKIQPAKLEDSAVYLCASSFSMAVETQYFGPGTRLLVL.

The chain recombines TRBV5-4 with TRBJ1-1; a weak D match, TRBD1 (5 bases). Germline-derived CDR1 and CDR2 are SGHNT and YYREEE (reference sequence). This CDR3 comprises 13 residues. With 4 bases removed from V and 2 bases from J, the gap between germline ends came to 9 bases. CDR3 DNA: TGTGCCAGCAGCATAGACAGAAACACTGAAGCTTTCTTT. Translated: CASSIDRNTEAFF.

This clone was observed once. CDR3 in amino acids: CASSFGLAGGLDNEQFF. The CDR3 bases are TGCGCCAGCAGCTTTGGACTAGCGGGGGGGCTGGACAATGAGCAGTTCTTC. This chain joins TRBV5-1 and TRBJ2-1, with TRBD2 matching 15 bases. The V and J ends lost 2 bases and 5 bases, in that order; junction bases with no gene match: 5. The CDR3 is 17 residues long. Germline V gives CDR1 SGHRS, CDR2 YFSETQ.

This CDR3 reads CATSDPRQGGPDTQYF. CDR3 DNA sequence: TGTGCCACCAGTGACCCCCGACAGGGGGGGCCAGATACGCAGTATTTT. J is TRBJ2-3 and V is TRBV24-1; 9 positions match TRBD1. V lost 4 bases and J lost 4; bases outside the gene matches: 8. The length of the CDR3 is 16 residues. Germline V lookup: CDR1 KGHDR, CDR2 SFDVKD.

The J gene is TRBJ1-2, the V gene TRBV2; TRBD1 matches 7 bases. This CDR3 contains 14 residues. Germline V gene lookup returns CDR1 SNHLY and CDR2 FYNNEI. Trimming cost V 6 bases and J 4 bases; bases outside gene matches: 8. The CDR3 sequence is CASRKGGMAYGYTF. The CDR3 DNA is TGTGCCAGCAGGAAAGGGGGCATGGCCTATGGCTACACCTTC.

The chain employs TRBV27 and TRBJ2-5; 7 bases fit TRBD2. There are 13 residues in the CDR3. CDR1 and CDR2 (germline): MNHEY, SMNVEV (reference sequence). V was pared by 2 bases and J by 5 bases, with 2 bases of the junction left unmatched. The CDR3 nucleotides read TGTGCCAGCAGTTTAAAGGGAGGGGAGACCCAGTACTTC. Translated: CASSLKGGETQYF.

The rearrangement links TRBV2 to TRBJ1-2, with D unclear. Germline CDR1 SNHLY, CDR2 FYNNEI. This CDR3 is 13 amino acids long. V lost 1 base and J lost 3, with 6 bases in between. CDR3: CASSEGQYYGYTF. As DNA, the CDR3 is TGTGCCAGCAGTGAAGGGCAGTACTATGGCTACACCTTC. Using reference TRBV2 and TRBJ1-2 for the parts outside the CDR3, the full variable domain is EPEVTQTPSHQVTQMGQEVILRCVPISNHLYFYWYRQILGQKVEFLVSFYNNEISEKSEIFDDQFSVERPDGSNFTLKIRSTKLEDSAMYFCASSEGQYYGYTFGSGTRLTVV.

The gene calls are TRBV4-1 and TRBJ2-5; 10 bases align to TRBD2. V lost 1 base, J lost 1 base, and 3 bases stayed unmatched. The CDR3 is made up of 16 amino acids. The germline V gene encodes CDR1 MGHRA and CDR2 YSYEKL. The DNA for the CDR3 is TGCGCCAGCAGCCAAGCCCGGACTAGCGGCCAAGAGACCCAGTACTTC. This translates into CASSQARTSGQETQYF.

The rearrangement links TRBV2 to TRBJ2-7; D gene uncertain. V was trimmed by 4 bases and J by 0 bases, leaving 13 bases between them. The V gene's germline CDR1 is SNHLY and CDR2 FYNNEI. The CDR3 extends over 15 amino acids. The CDR3 here is CASSAWALSSYEQYF. The CDR3, as DNA: TGTGCCAGCAGTGCCTGGGCGCTGAGCTCCTACGAGCAGTACTTC.

This sequence joins TRBV19 and TRBJ1-2; unclear D gene. V shed 6 bases and J shed 4 bases, with 9 bases lying between them. Germline V gene data show CDR1 as LNHDA and CDR2 as SQIVND (reference sequence). CDR3 size: 12 residues. CDR3 sequence: CASSRVSYGYTF. The CDR3 nucleotides read TGTGCCAGTAGCCGAGTTTCCTATGGCTACACCTTC.

Details on this clone: The sample has other DNA sequences that encode this CDR3 too. This rearrangement joins TRBV9 to TRBJ1-5, with TRBD1 identical over 7 bases. CDR1 is SGDLS and CDR2 is YYNGEE in the germline V gene. V was pared by 0 bases and J by 6 bases, with 3 bases of the junction left unmatched. This CDR3 is 14 amino acids long. The CDR3 is CASSVGGGGQPQHF. The DNA for the CDR3 is TGTGCCAGCAGCGTAGGAGGGGGCGGTCAGCCCCAGCATTTT.

This clone occurred a few times. The chain combines TRBV4-1 with TRBJ1-1, with a possible D match to TRBD1 (5 bases). V was trimmed by 0 bases and J by 10 bases, leaving 15 bases between them. The length of the CDR3 is 14 residues. Germline lookup yields CDR1 MGHRA and CDR2 YSYEKL. CDR3 region: CASSQDGPQGAAFF. CDR3 in DNA: TGCGCCAGCAGCCAAGATGGGCCGCAGGGTGCAGCTTTCTTT.